This T cell receptor beta chain comes out of a study of T cells in localized non-small cell lung cancer. Germline CDR1 is SNHLY and CDR2 is FYNNEI. This CDR3 has 11 amino acids. The ends were cut back, 7 bases at V and 7 bases at J, with 7 bases in the middle. Overall study results and limits: Uninvolved adjacent lung had the highest recorded T cell clonality, with tumor below it. Only one tumor region was sequenced, so heterogeneity remains possible.

TCRdb keeps only in-frame clones here, not all; method: immunoSEQ multiplex PCR. The repertoire holds 20,000 to 25,000 clones, with roughly 89% as singletons. Turning to this clone: Its target is unknown.

This receptor was obtained from a man aged 35 to 70 with stage I squamous cell lung carcinoma. V is TRBV2 and J is TRBJ1-4; the D is unclear. Here the sequenced sample was peripheral blood, taken before any cancer treatment. This CDR3 is CASIRSEKLFF. CDR3 nucleotides: TGTGCCAGCATAAGGAGTGAAAAACTGTTTTTT.